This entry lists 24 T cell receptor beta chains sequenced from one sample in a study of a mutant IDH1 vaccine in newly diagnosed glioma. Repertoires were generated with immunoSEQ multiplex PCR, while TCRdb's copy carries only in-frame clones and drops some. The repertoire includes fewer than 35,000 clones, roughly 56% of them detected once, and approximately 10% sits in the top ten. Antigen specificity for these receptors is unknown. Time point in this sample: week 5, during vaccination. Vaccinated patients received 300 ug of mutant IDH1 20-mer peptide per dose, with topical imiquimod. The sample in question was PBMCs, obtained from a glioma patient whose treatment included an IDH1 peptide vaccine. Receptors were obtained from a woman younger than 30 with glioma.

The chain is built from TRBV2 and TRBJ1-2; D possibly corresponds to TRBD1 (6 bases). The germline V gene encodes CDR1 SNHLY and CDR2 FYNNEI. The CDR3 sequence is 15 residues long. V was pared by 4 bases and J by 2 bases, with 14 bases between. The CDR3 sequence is CASSGQGTQNYGYTF. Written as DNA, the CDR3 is TGTGCCAGCAGTGGCCAAGGGACACAAAACTATGGCTACACCTTC.

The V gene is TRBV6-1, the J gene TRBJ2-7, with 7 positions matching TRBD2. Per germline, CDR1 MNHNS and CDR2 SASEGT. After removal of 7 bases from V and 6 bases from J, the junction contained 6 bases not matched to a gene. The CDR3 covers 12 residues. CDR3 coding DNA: TGTGCCAGCATGCGGGGGTGGATCGAGCAGTACTTC. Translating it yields CASMRGWIEQYF.

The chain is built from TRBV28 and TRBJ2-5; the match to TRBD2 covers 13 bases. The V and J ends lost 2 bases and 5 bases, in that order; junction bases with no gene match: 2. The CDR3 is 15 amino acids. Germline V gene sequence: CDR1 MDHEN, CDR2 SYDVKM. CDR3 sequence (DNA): TGTGCCAGCAGTTTACTGACTAGCGGGGGGGAGACCCAGTACTTC. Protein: CASSLLTSGGETQYF.

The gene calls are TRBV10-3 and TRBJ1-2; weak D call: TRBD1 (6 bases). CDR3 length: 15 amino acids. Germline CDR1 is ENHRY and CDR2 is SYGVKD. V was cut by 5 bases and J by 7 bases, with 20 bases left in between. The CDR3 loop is CAISQGTGGLGGYTF. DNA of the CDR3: TGTGCCATCAGTCAAGGGACTGGGGGGCTTGGTGGCTACACCTTC.

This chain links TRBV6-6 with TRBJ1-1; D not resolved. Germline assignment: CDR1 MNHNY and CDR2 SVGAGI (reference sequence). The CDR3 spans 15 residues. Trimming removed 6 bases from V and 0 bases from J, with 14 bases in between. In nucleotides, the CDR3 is TGTGCCAGCAGCCCCACAATCGGGCTGAACACTGAAGCTTTCTTT. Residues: CASSPTIGLNTEAFF.

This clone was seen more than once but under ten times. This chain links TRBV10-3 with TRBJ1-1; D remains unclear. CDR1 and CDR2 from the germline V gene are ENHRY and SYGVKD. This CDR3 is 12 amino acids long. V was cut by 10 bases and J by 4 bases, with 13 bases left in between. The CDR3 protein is CATEGLATEAFF. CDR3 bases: TGTGCCACTGAGGGTTTAGCCACTGAAGCTTTCTTT.

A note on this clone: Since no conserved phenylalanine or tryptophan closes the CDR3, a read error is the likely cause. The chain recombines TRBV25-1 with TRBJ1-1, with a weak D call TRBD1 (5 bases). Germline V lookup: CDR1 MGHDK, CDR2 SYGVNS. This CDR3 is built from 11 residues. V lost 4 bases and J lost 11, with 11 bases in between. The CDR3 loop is CASSVGGAAFL. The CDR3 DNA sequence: TGTGCCAGCAGTGTGGGGGGTGCCGCTTTCCTT.

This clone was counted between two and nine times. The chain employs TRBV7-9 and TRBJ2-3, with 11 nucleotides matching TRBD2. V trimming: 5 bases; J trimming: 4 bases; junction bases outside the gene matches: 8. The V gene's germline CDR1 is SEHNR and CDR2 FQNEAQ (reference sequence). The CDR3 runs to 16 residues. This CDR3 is CASSPETSGESDTQYF. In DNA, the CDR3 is TGTGCCAGCAGCCCGGAGACTAGCGGGGAATCAGATACGCAGTATTTT.

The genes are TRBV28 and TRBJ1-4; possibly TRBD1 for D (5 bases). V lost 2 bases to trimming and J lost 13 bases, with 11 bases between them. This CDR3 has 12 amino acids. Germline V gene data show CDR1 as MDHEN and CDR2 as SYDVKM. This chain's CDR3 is CASSLNGGGLFF. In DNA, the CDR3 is TGTGCCAGCAGTTTAAATGGGGGAGGACTGTTTTTT.

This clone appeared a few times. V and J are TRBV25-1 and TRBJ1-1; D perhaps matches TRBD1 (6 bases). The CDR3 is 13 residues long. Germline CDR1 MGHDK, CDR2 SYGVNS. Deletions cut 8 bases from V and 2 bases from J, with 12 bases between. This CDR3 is CASGARGNTEAFF. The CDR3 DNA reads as TGTGCCAGCGGCGCCAGGGGAAACACTGAAGCTTTCTTT.

CDR3: CASSLAGSYEQYF. As DNA, the CDR3 is TGCGCCAGCAGCTTGGCAGGTTCCTACGAGCAGTACTTC. The rearrangement links TRBV5-1 to TRBJ2-7, with no clear D. The CDR3 spans 13 residues. Between the trimmed V and J ends, which lost 0 bases and 1 base, there was a span of 5 bases. CDR1 and CDR2 (germline): SGHRS, YFSETQ.

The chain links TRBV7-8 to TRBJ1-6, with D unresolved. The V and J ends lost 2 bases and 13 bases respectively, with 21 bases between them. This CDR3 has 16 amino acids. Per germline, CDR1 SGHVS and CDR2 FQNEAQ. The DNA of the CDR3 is TGTGCCAGCAGCTTATTGTTTTCAGCCCGGATGACGCCCCTCCACTTT. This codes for CASSLLFSARMTPLHF.

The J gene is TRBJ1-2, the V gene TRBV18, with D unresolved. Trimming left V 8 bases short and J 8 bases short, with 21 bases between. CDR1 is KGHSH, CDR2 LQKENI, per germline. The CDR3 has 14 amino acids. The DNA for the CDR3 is TGTGCCAGCCGGCTCGGGGTTCAATATGACGGCTACACCTTC. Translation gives CASRLGVQYDGYTF.

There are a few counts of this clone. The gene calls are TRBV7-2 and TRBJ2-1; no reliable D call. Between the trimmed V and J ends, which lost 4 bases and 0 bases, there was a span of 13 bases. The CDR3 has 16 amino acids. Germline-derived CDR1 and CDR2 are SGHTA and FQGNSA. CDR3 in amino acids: CASSSPTVSSYNEQFF. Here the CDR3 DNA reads TGTGCCAGCAGCTCCCCAACGGTGAGCTCCTACAATGAGCAGTTCTTC.

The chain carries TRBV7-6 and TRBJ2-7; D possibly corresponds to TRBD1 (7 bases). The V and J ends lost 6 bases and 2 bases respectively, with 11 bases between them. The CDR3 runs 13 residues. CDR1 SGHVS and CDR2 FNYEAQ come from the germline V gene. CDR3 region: CASRQGGTYEQYF. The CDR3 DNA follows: TGTGCCAGCAGGCAGGGGGGCACCTACGAGCAGTACTTC.

The CDR3 sequence is CASRELAGEAFF. For the CDR3, the DNA is TGCGCCAGCAGAGAGTTAGCGGGAGAAGCTTTCTTT. The chain couples TRBV5-1 to TRBJ1-1; no clear D. The CDR3 consists of 12 residues. Per germline, CDR1 SGHRS and CDR2 YFSETQ. The ends were cut back, 5 bases at V and 8 bases at J, with 13 bases in the middle.

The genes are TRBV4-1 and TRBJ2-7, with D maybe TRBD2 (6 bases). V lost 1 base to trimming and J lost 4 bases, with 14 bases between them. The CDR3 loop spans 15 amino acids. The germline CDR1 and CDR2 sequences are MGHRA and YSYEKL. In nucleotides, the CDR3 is TGCGCCAGCAGCCAAGTCGGCCGGAGGGAGTACGAGCAGTACTTC. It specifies CASSQVGRREYEQYF.

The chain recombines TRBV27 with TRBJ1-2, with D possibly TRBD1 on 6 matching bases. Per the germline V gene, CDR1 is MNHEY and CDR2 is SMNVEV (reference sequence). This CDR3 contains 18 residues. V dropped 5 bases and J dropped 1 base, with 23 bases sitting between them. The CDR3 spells CASSPSPAGGVLNYGYTF. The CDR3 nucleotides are TGTGCCAGCAGTCCCTCCCCAGCCGGGGGCGTCCTTAACTATGGCTACACCTTC.

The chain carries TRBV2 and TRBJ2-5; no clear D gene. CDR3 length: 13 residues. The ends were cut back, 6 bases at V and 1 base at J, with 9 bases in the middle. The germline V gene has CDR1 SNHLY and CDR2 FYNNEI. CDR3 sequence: CASSPFSQETQYF. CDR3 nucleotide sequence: TGTGCCAGCAGCCCTTTTAGCCAAGAGACCCAGTACTTC.

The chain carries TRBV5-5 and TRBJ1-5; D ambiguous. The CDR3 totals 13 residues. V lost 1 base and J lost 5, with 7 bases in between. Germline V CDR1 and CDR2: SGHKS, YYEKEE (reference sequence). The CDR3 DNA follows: TGTGCCAGCAGCTTGCTCTGGGATCAGCCCCAGCATTTT. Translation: CASSLLWDQPQHF. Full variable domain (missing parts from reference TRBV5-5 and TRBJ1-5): DAGVTQSPTHLIKTRGQQVTLRCSPISGHKSVSWYQQVLGQGPQFIFQYYEKEERGRGNFPDRFSARQFPNYSSELNVNALLLGDSALYLCASSLLWDQPQHFGDGTRLSIL.

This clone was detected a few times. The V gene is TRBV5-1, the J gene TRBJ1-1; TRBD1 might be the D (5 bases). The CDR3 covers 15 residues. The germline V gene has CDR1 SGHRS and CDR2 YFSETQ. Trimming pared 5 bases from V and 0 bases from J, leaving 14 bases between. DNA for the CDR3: TGCGCCAGCAGTAGCCGGGGGGGGATGAACACTGAAGCTTTCTTT. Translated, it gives CASSSRGGMNTEAFF.

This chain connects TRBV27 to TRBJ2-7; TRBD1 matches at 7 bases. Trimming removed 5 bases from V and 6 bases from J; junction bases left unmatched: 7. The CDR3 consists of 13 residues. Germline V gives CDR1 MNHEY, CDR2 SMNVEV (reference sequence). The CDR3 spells CASSLNRGFEQYF. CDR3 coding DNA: TGTGCCAGCAGTCTGAACAGGGGTTTCGAGCAGTACTTC.

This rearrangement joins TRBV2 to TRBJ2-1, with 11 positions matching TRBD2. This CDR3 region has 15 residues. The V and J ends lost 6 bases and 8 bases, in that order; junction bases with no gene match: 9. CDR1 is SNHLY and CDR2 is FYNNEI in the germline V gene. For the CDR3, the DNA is TGTGCCAGCAGGAGAACTAGCGGGGGTCCCGATGAGCAGTTCTTC. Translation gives CASRRTSGGPDEQFF.

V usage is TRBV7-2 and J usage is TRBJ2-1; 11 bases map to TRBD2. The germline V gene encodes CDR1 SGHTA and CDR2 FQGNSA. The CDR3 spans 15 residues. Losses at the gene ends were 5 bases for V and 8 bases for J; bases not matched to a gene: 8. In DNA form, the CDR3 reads TGTGCCAGCAGCACGCTAGCGGGAGGAGTCTATGAGCAGTTCTTC. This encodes CASSTLAGGVYEQFF.